This T cell receptor beta chain emerged from a study of a mutant IDH1 vaccine in newly diagnosed glioma. Study background: Vaccinations were initiated 4-6 weeks following radiotherapy alone, or were given together with temozolomide cycles. Previous treatment comprised radiotherapy, temozolomide, or both, mostly both. At week 47 came visit V13, while visit V12 had come at week 35.

As regards this clone: What it binds is unknown.

The protocol was immunoSEQ multiplex PCR, while the TCRdb copy is restricted to in-frame clones and leaves out a portion. The data hold around 60,000 clones, with 80% to 85% observed a single time. Overall study findings and caveats: Pseudoprogression showed no apparent link to changes in top peripheral T cell clonotypes.

Time point here: week 35, safety follow-up. One vaccine dose held 300 ug of mutant IDH1 20-mer peptide and came with topical imiquimod. From germline, CDR1 is LNHDA and CDR2 SQIVND (reference sequence). The CDR3 has 16 residues. V was pared by 7 bases and J by 9 bases, with 25 bases between. Sequenced here: PBMCs, sampled from a glioma patient whose treatment included an IDH1 peptide vaccine. This TCR came from a man aged 25-45 years with glioma. This chain connects TRBV19 to TRBJ1-5, with a tentative D call TRBD1 (6 bases). The CDR3 protein is CASTRGGVTVQWPQHF. CDR3 DNA sequence: TGTGCCAGTACCCGAGGGGGGGTCACCGTTCAATGGCCCCAGCATTTT.